These T cell receptor beta chains were read from a single sample in a study of T cells in Graves' hyperthyroidism and ophthalmopathy. Via MiXCR, TCRdb re-called the multiplex PCR reads, giving one row per CDR3 protein. The table records over 450,000 distinct CDR3 sequences, over 13% of them present only once. Source material: blood. The receptors were gathered from a woman aged 18 to 35 with Graves' hyperthyroidism. CDR3s include the opening cysteine and the closing phenylalanine or tryptophan. The D gene is left open where the match is weak. The size entry is marked missing in some rows and otherwise reads once, few, many or a size class.

v_gene	abundance	j_gene	d_gene	CDR3nt	CDR3aa
TRBV6-5	-	TRBJ1-2	-	TGTGCCAGCAGTTACTCCGTGGACGGAGGCTACACCTTC	CASSYSVDGGYTF
TRBV6-1	many	TRBJ1-1	TRBD1	TGTGCCAGCATGGACAGGGGCCCGGTCACTGAAGCTTTCTTT	CASMDRGPVTEAFF
TRBV6-9	-	TRBJ2-7	-	TGTGCCAGCAGTTCCGGGGCGAGCTCCTACGAGCAGTACTTC	CASSSGASSYEQYF
TRBV6-6	many	TRBJ2-5	TRBD2	TGTGCCAGCAGTTACGGGGCGGGAGTGGAGACCCAGTACTTC	CASSYGAGVETQYF
TRBV5-6	many	TRBJ2-1	-	TGTGCCAGCAGCTTTGCCACGTTGTTGTTCTTC	CASSFATLLFF
TRBV18	many	TRBJ2-7	TRBD1	TGTGCCAGCTCACATTCGACGCCGGACAGGGGATTTTACGAGCAGTACTTC	CASSHSTPDRGFYEQYF
TRBV9	-	TRBJ1-2	TRBD1	TGTGCCAGCAGCGATGGGACAGGGGGATCCCCAAATGGCTACACCTTC	CASSDGTGGSPNGYTF
TRBV27	few	TRBJ2-1	-	TGTGCCAGCAGTTTAGCCACCCCTGAGTACAATGAGCAGCTCTTC	CASSLATPEYNEQLF
TRBV12-3/TRBV12-4	-	TRBJ2-1	TRBD2	TGTGCCAGCAGTTTTTGGGGGCTAGCGGGAGTCAATGAGCAGTTCTTC	CASSFWGLAGVNEQFF
TRBV5-1	many	TRBJ2-1	-	TGCGCCAGCAGCTTGGAGCGGCTAGGGCAGTTCTTC	CASSLERLGQFF
TRBV10-3	many	TRBJ1-1	-	TGTGCCATCAGTGAGCCGGCGGGTTTGGACACTGAAGCTTTCTTT	CAISEPAGLDTEAFF
TRBV27	many	TRBJ1-4	TRBD1	TGTGCCAGCAGTTTGGGGGACAGTCGTAATGAAAAACTGTTTTTT	CASSLGDSRNEKLFF
TRBV20-1	-	TRBJ2-4	TRBD2	TGCAGTGCTAGACTCTTACTAGCGGGAGGGCACGAAAACATTCAGTACTTC	CSARLLLAGGHENIQYF
TRBV3-1	few	TRBJ2-5	-	TGTGCCAGCAGCCAAGGGAATAGCGGCCAAGAGACCCAGTACTTC	CASSQGNSGQETQYF
TRBV12-3/TRBV12-4	many	TRBJ2-7	-	TGTGCCAGCAGTCGTAGCGAGACCCCCTACGAGCAGTACTTC	CASSRSETPYEQYF
TRBV12-3/TRBV12-4	many	TRBJ1-5	-	TGTGCCAGCAGGGGGGGGTTGGGACACAATCAGCCCCAGCATTTT	CASRGGLGHNQPQHF
TRBV4-1	-	TRBJ2-6	-	TGCGCCAGCAGCCCATCCGTGAGGGGGGGAGCAGGGGCCAACGTCCTGACTTTC	CASSPSVRGGAGANVLTF
TRBV6-4	many	TRBJ2-1	TRBD2	TGTGCCAGCAGTGAATTAAGCGGGAGCAACAGTGAGCAGTTCTTC	CASSELSGSNSEQFF
TRBV7-9	-	TRBJ2-1	TRBD2	TGTGCCAGCAGCTTAGCGAGCGGGAGTTTATATGAGCAGTTCTTC	CASSLASGSLYEQFF
TRBV12-5	-	TRBJ2-1	TRBD2	TGTGCTAGTGGTTTATCGGTAGCGGGAAACAATGAGCAGTTCTTC	CASGLSVAGNNEQFF
TRBV12-3/TRBV12-4	-	TRBJ2-1	TRBD2	TGTGCCAGCAGTTCCCCTAGCGGAGTCCCCTCCTACAATGAGCAGTTCTTC	CASSSPSGVPSYNEQFF
TRBV2	many	TRBJ2-2	TRBD2	TGTGCCAGCACCTCGGGACTAGCGAACACCGGGGAGCTGTTTTTT	CASTSGLANTGELFF
TRBV5-1	few	TRBJ2-3	TRBD2	TGCGCCAGCAGCTTGATGGGACTAGGCACAGATACGCAGTATTTT	CASSLMGLGTDTQYF
TRBV6-1	many	TRBJ2-1	-	TGTGCCAGCAGTCTACAGCCGAGCTCCTACAATGAGCAGTTCTTC	CASSLQPSSYNEQFF
TRBV28	many	TRBJ2-5	TRBD1	TGTGCCAGCAGTCCTGGGGACAGGGGAGGCGAGACCCAGTACTTC	CASSPGDRGGETQYF
TRBV20-1	-	TRBJ2-1	-	TGCAGTGCTAGGGGGGCTGGAGGCAATGAGCAGTTCTTC	CSARGAGGNEQFF
TRBV19	many	TRBJ1-5	-	TGTGCCAGTAGTATAACAGTAGGTCAGCCCCAGCATTTT	CASSITVGQPQHF
TRBV3-1	many	TRBJ1-1	-	TGTGCCAGCAGCCGAGGTAGTGCAGGTCTAAGGACTGAAGCTTTCTTT	CASSRGSAGLRTEAFF
TRBV10-3	many	TRBJ2-5	TRBD1	TGTGCCATCAGCGGGACAGACCAAGAGACCCAGTACTTC	CAISGTDQETQYF
TRBV3-1	many	TRBJ1-1	-	TGTGCCAGCAGCCAAGAAGGATCAACTGAAGCTTTCTTT	CASSQEGSTEAFF